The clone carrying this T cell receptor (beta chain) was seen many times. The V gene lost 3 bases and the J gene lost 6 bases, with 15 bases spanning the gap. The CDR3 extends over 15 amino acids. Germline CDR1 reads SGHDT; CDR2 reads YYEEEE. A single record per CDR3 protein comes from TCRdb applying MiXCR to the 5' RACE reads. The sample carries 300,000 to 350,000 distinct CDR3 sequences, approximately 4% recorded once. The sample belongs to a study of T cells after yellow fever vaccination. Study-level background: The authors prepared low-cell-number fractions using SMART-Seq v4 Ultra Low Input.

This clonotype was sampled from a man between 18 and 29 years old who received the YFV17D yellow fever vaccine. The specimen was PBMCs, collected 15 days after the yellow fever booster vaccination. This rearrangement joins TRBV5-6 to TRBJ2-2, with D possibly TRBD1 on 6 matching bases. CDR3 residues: CASSSEKQGAGELFF. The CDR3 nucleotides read TGTGCCAGCAGCTCAGAGAAACAGGGCGCCGGGGAGCTGTTTTTT. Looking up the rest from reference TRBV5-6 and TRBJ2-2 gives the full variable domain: DAGVTQSPTHLIKTRGQQVTLRCSPKSGHDTVSWYQQALGQGPQFIFQYYEEEERQRGNFPDRFSGHQFPNYSSELNVNALLLGDSALYLCASSSEKQGAGELFFGEGSRLTVL.